This T cell receptor (beta chain) is drawn from a study of blood T cell repertoires in COVID-19. Study in general: Samples of COVID-19 (acute and convalescent) were obtained from the United States, Italy and Spain. The cDNA or gDNA used as material had been derived from T cells, B-cell-depleted T cells, or PBMCs.

This clone was found once. This sample also contains other DNA sequences that code for the same CDR3. Per the germline V gene, CDR1 is LNHDA and CDR2 is SQIVND (reference sequence). The CDR3 covers 13 residues. Trimming cost V 4 bases and J 6 bases, with 13 bases left between them. In the authors' workflow: Reference gene primer amplification gave nucleated cell count estimates. Assay: immunoSEQ multiplex PCR; the TCRdb copy retains only in-frame clones and omits some. V and J calls and clone size come straight from that table; D and trimming were deduced from the DNA. The data contain 250,000 to 300,000 clones, around 89% of them seen just once; the ten biggest clones take up over 6%.

The TCR was taken from a woman under 40 who had recovered from COVID-19. The gene calls are TRBV19 and TRBJ2-7; D is perhaps TRBD1 (5 bases). The source material was peripheral blood. The chain's CDR3 is CASSTGQGSEQYF. The CDR3 region has the DNA TGTGCCAGTAGTACAGGGCAGGGTTCCGAGCAGTACTTC.